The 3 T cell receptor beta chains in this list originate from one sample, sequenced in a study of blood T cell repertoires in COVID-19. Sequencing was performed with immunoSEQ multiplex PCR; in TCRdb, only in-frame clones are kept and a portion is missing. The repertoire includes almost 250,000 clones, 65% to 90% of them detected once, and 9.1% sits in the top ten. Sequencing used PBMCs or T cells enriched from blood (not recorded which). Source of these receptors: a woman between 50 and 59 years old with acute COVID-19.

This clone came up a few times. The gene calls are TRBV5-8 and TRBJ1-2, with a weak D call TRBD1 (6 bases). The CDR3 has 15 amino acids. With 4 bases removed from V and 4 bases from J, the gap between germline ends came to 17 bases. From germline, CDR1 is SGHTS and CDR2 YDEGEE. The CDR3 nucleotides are TGTGCCAGCAGCCTGGACAGCCAGGCCGTCTATGGCTACACCTTC. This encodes CASSLDSQAVYGYTF.

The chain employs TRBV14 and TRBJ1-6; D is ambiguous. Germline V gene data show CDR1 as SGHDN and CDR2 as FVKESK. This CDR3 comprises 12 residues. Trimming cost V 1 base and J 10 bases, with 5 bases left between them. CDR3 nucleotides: TGTGCCAGCAGCCAAGGGCACTCACCCCTCCACTTT. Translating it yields CASSQGHSPLHF. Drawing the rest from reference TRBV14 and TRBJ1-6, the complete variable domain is EAGVTQFPSHSVIEKGQTVTLRCDPISGHDNLYWYRRVMGKEIKFLLHFVKESKQDESGMPNNRFLAERTGGTYSTLKVQPAELEDSGVYFCASSQGHSPLHFGNGTRLTVT.

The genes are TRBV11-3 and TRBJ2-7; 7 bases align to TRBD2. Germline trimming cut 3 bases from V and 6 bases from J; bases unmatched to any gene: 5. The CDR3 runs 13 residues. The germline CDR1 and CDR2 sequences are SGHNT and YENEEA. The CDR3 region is CASSLAGRGEQYF. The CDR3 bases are TGTGCCAGCAGCTTGGCGGGGAGGGGCGAGCAGTACTTC.